This TCR beta chain was recorded in a study of blood T cell repertoires in COVID-19. Overall study context: Material from acute and convalescent COVID-19 was sourced from the United States, Italy and Spain. PBMCs, B-cell-depleted T cells, or T cells provided the cDNA or gDNA that made up the material.

In germline, CDR1 is SGHAT, CDR2 FQNNGV. Trimming shortened V by 5 bases and J by 3 bases, and 5 bases separated the two germline ends. The CDR3 contains 11 residues. In the source study's methods: Using reference gene primer amplification, nucleated cell counts were estimated. Sequencing was performed with immunoSEQ multiplex PCR; in TCRdb, only in-frame clones are kept and a portion is missing. V, J and clone size are those of that table, while D and trimming were read from the DNA. The sample carries 110,000 or so clones, around four fifths recorded once. The sample comprised peripheral blood. The chain recombines TRBV11-2 with TRBJ2-7; no reliable D call. The sequence came from a human donor in a cohort sampled during active COVID-19. The CDR3 nucleotides read TGTGCCAGCAGCCAAAACTACGAGCAGTACTTC. This gives the protein CASSQNYEQYF. The entire variable domain, with the rest obtained from reference TRBV11-2 and TRBJ2-7, is as follows: EAGVAQSPRYKIIEKRQSVAFWCNPISGHATLYWYQQILGQGPKLLIQFQNNGVVDDSQLPKDRFSAERLKGVDSTLKIQPAKLEDSAVYLCASSQNYEQYFGPGTRLTVT.